The 25 T cell receptor beta chains listed next were all sequenced from one sample in a study of shared clonotypes between healthy human individuals. Some clones are missing from TCRdb's copy, which holds only in-frame ones; the method was immunoSEQ multiplex PCR. The repertoire holds about 2,200,000 clones, with 85% to 95% as singletons. Selected positively for CCR7 and CD45RO-negative, naive CD8 cells excluded terminally differentiated effector memory CD45RA+ cells. The material sequenced was naive CD8+ T cells from PBMCs. The source of these receptors is a man aged 18 to 29 in good health. Some clones in this sample may be carry-over from other donors' samples.

The chain couples TRBV10-3 to TRBJ2-7; D is tentatively TRBD1 or TRBD2 (5 bases each). The germline V gene encodes CDR1 ENHRY and CDR2 SYGVKD. The CDR3 contains 14 residues. V was shortened by 6 bases and J by 6 bases, with 18 bases between the two germline ends. The CDR3 DNA sequence: TGTGCCATCAGCGAATATTTAGCAGGGACCGAGCAGTACTTC. Translated, it gives CAISEYLAGTEQYF.

J is TRBJ2-7 and V is TRBV7-2; D may correspond to TRBD1 or TRBD2 (5 bases each). Germline lookup yields CDR1 SGHTA and CDR2 FQGNSA. V was shortened by 1 base and J by 3 bases, with 19 bases between the two germline ends. The CDR3 length is 17 residues. The CDR3 DNA reads as TGTGCCAGCAGCTTAGAGCCCCTTACCGGGACCCGCTACGAGCAGTACTTC. Its translation is CASSLEPLTGTRYEQYF.

V and J are TRBV18 and TRBJ2-2; 7 positions match TRBD2. Germline assignment: CDR1 KGHSH and CDR2 LQKENI. V was pared by 6 bases and J by 3 bases, with 13 bases of the junction left unmatched. This CDR3 is built from 17 residues. The CDR3 is CASSYGPRAGYTGELFF. CDR3 DNA sequence: TGTGCCAGCTCCTACGGCCCTCGAGCGGGGTACACCGGGGAGCTGTTTTTT.

The V call is TRBV28, the J call TRBJ1-1; TRBD1 aligns across 9 bases. Germline V gene lookup returns CDR1 MDHEN and CDR2 SYDVKM. J lost 13 bases, V lost 3 bases, and 9 bases had no gene match. This CDR3 comprises 13 residues. Here the CDR3 reads CASSFLDGTGCFF. The CDR3 DNA reads TGTGCCAGCAGTTTCCTTGACGGGACAGGGTGTTTCTTT.

Of note for this clone: This sample includes further DNA sequences coding for the same CDR3. J is TRBJ2-1 and V is TRBV6-5, with a weak D call TRBD2 (6 bases). V was shortened by 2 bases and J by 7 bases, with 9 bases between the two germline ends. This CDR3 comprises 13 residues. Germline V gives CDR1 MNHEY, CDR2 SVGAGI. The CDR3 nucleotides read TGTGCCAGCAGTTACAGGGGAGGTAATGAGCAGTTCTTC. This codes for CASSYRGGNEQFF.

This rearrangement joins TRBV5-8 to TRBJ2-2; D gene unclear. Germline CDR1 and CDR2: SGHTS and YDEGEE. Trimming took off 3 bases at V and 3 bases at J, with 6 bases between the two ends. The CDR3 loop spans 13 amino acids. The CDR3 region is CASSSGYTGELFF. The DNA of the CDR3 is TGTGCCAGCAGCTCAGGATACACCGGGGAGCTGTTTTTT.

The rearrangement links TRBV27 to TRBJ1-2; D perhaps matches TRBD1 (6 bases). The CDR3 spans 13 residues. Between the trimmed V and J ends, which lost 6 bases and 8 bases, there was a span of 16 bases. Germline V CDR1 and CDR2: MNHEY, SMNVEV (reference sequence). Here the CDR3 reads CASSGGGPLGYTF. CDR3 nucleotide sequence: TGTGCCAGCAGCGGGGGGGGGCCCTTAGGCTACACCTTC.

This rearrangement joins TRBV6-1 to TRBJ1-5, with TRBD1 identical over 10 bases. After removal of 2 bases from V and 11 bases from J, the junction contained 9 bases not matched to a gene. CDR1 and CDR2 (germline): MNHNS, SASEGT. The CDR3 is 15 residues long. CDR3 DNA: TGTGCCAGCAGTGAAACGGGACAGGGGAAGTCGACCCAGCATTTT. Translation gives CASSETGQGKSTQHF.

The V and J genes are TRBV9 and TRBJ2-1, with D perhaps TRBD2 (5 bases). The V and J ends lost 2 bases and 0 bases respectively, with 9 bases between them. From germline, CDR1 is SGDLS and CDR2 YYNGEE. The CDR3 contains 15 residues. The CDR3 nucleotides are TGTGCCAGCAGCGTCGGGGTAGGCTCCTACAATGAGCAGTTCTTC. Translation gives CASSVGVGSYNEQFF.

The chain combines TRBV7-9 with TRBJ2-7, with D tentatively TRBD1 (6 bases). CDR1 and CDR2 from the germline V gene are SEHNR and FQNEAQ (reference sequence). V was pared by 2 bases and J by 7 bases, with 15 bases between. The CDR3 has 14 residues. The CDR3 coding sequence is TGTGCCAGCAGCTTACCAGGGGTAGTGGGGGAGCAGTACTTC. Translation gives CASSLPGVVGEQYF.

The CDR3 spells CASRAEDYEQYF. The DNA of the CDR3 is TGTGCCAGCCGGGCAGAAGACTACGAGCAGTACTTC. V gene TRBV7-9 combines with J gene TRBJ2-7, with D unresolved. Germline V CDR1 and CDR2: SEHNR, FQNEAQ (reference sequence). This CDR3 is built from 12 residues. Deletions cut 8 bases from V and 3 bases from J, with 11 bases between.

The chain links TRBV5-6 to TRBJ2-5; tentative D call: TRBD2 (5 bases). CDR3 size: 18 residues. Trimming removed 1 base at V and 4 bases at J, with 23 bases between. Germline V CDR1 and CDR2: SGHDT, YYEEEE. CDR3 sequence reads: CASSLNGVGAMGRETQYF. CDR3 DNA: TGTGCCAGCAGCTTGAATGGGGTCGGAGCGATGGGGAGAGAGACCCAGTACTTC.

The chain uses TRBV4-3 and TRBJ2-1; D unclear. This CDR3 is built from 18 residues. CDR1 and CDR2 (germline): LGHNA, YSLEER. Trimming pared 2 bases from V and 0 bases from J, leaving 17 bases between. The CDR3 bases are TGCGCCAGCAGCCAACTTGTCTCCGAGGCTATCTCCTACAATGAGCAGTTCTTC. Translating it yields CASSQLVSEAISYNEQFF.

This chain uses TRBV29-1 with TRBJ2-5; D call uncertain. The CDR3 extends over 15 amino acids. Trimming stripped 4 bases from V and 5 bases from J, with 20 bases between. Germline assignment: CDR1 SQVTM and CDR2 ANQGSEA. This chain's CDR3 is CSVVFVGLGRETQYF. CDR3 bases: TGCAGCGTTGTGTTTGTGGGTCTCGGGCGGGAGACCCAGTACTTC.

The CDR3 region is CASSEATNEKLFF. The CDR3 DNA follows: TGTGCCAGCAGTGAAGCAACTAATGAAAAACTGTTTTTT. V usage is TRBV27 and J usage is TRBJ1-4; D remains unclear. This CDR3 has 13 amino acids. The germline CDR1 and CDR2 sequences are MNHEY and SMNVEV (reference sequence). The V end was cut by 5 bases, the J end by 0 bases, with 4 bases between.

The V gene is TRBV7-9, the J gene TRBJ2-3; D call uncertain. CDR1 is SEHNR and CDR2 is FQNEAQ in the germline V gene (reference sequence). This CDR3 contains 13 residues. V shed 5 bases and J shed 3 bases, with 9 bases lying between them. As DNA, the CDR3 is TGTGCCAGCAGCCCCCGGGCAACAGATACGCAGTATTTT. This sequence encodes CASSPRATDTQYF.

The chain uses TRBV9 and TRBJ2-1, with TRBD2 identical over 8 bases. V was clipped by 4 bases and J by 8 bases; unmatched bases: 11. This CDR3 has 15 residues. Germline values: CDR1 SGDLS, CDR2 YYNGEE. CDR3 sequence: CASSPKLAVGHEQFF. The CDR3 DNA follows: TGTGCCAGCAGCCCAAAACTAGCGGTGGGGCATGAGCAGTTCTTC.

V and J are TRBV4-1 and TRBJ1-6, with 8 bases matching TRBD1. V shed 2 bases, J shed 6 bases, and the junction held 6 bases outside the gene matches. Germline values: CDR1 MGHRA, CDR2 YSYEKL. The CDR3 consists of 16 residues. CDR3 in DNA: TGCGCCAGCAGCCAAACACCAGGGGGCGTTAATTCACCCCTCCACTTT. Amino acid sequence: CASSQTPGGVNSPLHF.

This chain joins TRBV9 and TRBJ2-1, with no clear D. From germline, CDR1 is SGDLS and CDR2 YYNGEE. The CDR3 extends over 17 amino acids. With 2 bases removed from V and 1 base from J, the gap between germline ends came to 16 bases. CDR3 region: CASSVGVVTLSYNEQFF. DNA of the CDR3: TGTGCCAGCAGCGTCGGAGTTGTAACTTTGTCCTACAATGAGCAGTTCTTC. The full variable domain, in which reference TRBV9 and TRBJ2-1 provide the parts outside the CDR3, is DSGVTQTPKHLITATGQRVTLRCSPRSGDLSVYWYQQSLDQGLQFLIQYYNGEERAKGNILERFSAQQFPDLHSELNLSSLELGDSALYFCASSVGVVTLSYNEQFFGPGTRLTVL.

The V gene is TRBV7-2, the J gene TRBJ2-7, with 7 bases matching TRBD2. Germline V CDR1 and CDR2: SGHTA, FQGNSA. The V gene end was trimmed by 1 base and the J gene end by 4 bases; junction bases not matched to a gene: 4. The CDR3 sequence is 14 residues long. CDR3 region: CASSLVGTTYEQYF. In DNA, the CDR3 is TGTGCCAGCAGCTTAGTTGGGACTACTTACGAGCAGTACTTC.

A note on this clone: The same CDR3 is also encoded by other DNA sequences in this sample. The rearrangement joins TRBV28 to TRBJ2-7; 8 bases line up with TRBD1. Trimming at V came to 3 bases and at J to 4 bases, leaving 2 bases not matched to a gene. Germline assignment: CDR1 MDHEN and CDR2 SYDVKM. CDR3 size: 13 residues. This CDR3 reads CASSLTGDYEQYF. Here the CDR3 DNA reads TGTGCCAGCAGTTTGACAGGGGATTACGAGCAGTACTTC.

This rearrangement joins TRBV19 to TRBJ2-7; 7 bases align to TRBD2. Germline CDR1 LNHDA, CDR2 SQIVND (reference sequence). Losses at the gene ends were 8 bases for V and 3 bases for J; bases not matched to a gene: 7. The CDR3 runs 13 residues. Written as DNA, the CDR3 is TGTGCCAGTGCTAGCGGCCCAAGCTACGAGCAGTACTTC. Translating it yields CASASGPSYEQYF. Full variable domain (missing parts from reference TRBV19 and TRBJ2-7): DGGITQSPKYLFRKEGQNVTLSCEQNLNHDAMYWYRQDPGQGLRLIYYSQIVNDFQKGDIAEGYSVSREKKESFPLTVTSAQKNPTAFYLCASASGPSYEQYFGPGTRLTVT.

The CDR3 DNA reads TGTGCCAGCAGCGTAGCAGGGGGGATGGTTGAAAAACTGTTTTTT. Protein: CASSVAGGMVEKLFF. The chain has TRBV9 and TRBJ1-4; 7 nucleotides line up with TRBD1. Germline values: CDR1 SGDLS, CDR2 YYNGEE. The V and J ends lost 0 bases and 7 bases, in that order; junction bases with no gene match: 6. This CDR3 is 15 amino acids long.

The J gene is TRBJ2-7, the V gene TRBV28; possibly TRBD2 for D (5 bases). The CDR3 length is 14 residues. The V gene lost 6 bases and the J gene lost 0 bases, with 12 bases spanning the gap. The germline CDR1 and CDR2 sequences are MDHEN and SYDVKM. Here the CDR3 DNA reads TGTGCCAGCAGGGAGCGGCTTTTCTCCTACGAGCAGTACTTC. This codes for CASRERLFSYEQYF.

CDR3 DNA sequence: TGTGCCAGCAGCCAAGCACAGTCCTATGGCTACACCTTC. Protein: CASSQAQSYGYTF. This sequence joins TRBV5-6 and TRBJ1-2; D call uncertain. The CDR3 runs 13 residues. V lost 4 bases and J lost 4, with 11 bases in between. Germline lookup yields CDR1 SGHDT and CDR2 YYEEEE. Using reference TRBV5-6 and TRBJ1-2 for the parts outside the CDR3, the full variable domain is DAGVTQSPTHLIKTRGQQVTLRCSPKSGHDTVSWYQQALGQGPQFIFQYYEEEERQRGNFPDRFSGHQFPNYSSELNVNALLLGDSALYLCASSQAQSYGYTFGSGTRLTVV.